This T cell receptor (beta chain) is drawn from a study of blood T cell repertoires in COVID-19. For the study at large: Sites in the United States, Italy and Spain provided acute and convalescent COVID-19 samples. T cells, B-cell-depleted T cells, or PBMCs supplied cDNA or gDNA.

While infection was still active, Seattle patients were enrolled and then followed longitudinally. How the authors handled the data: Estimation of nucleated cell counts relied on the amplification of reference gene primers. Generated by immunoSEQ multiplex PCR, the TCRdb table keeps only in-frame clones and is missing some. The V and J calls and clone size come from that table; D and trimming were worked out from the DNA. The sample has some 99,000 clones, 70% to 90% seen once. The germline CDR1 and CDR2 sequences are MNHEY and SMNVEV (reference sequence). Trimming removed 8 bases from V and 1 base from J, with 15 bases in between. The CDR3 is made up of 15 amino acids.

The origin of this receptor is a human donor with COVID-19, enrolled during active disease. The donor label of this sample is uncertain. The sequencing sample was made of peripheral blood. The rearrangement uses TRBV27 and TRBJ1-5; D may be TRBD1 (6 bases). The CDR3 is CASQMYGGSNQPQHF. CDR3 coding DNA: TGTGCCAGCCAAATGTATGGGGGCAGCAATCAGCCCCAGCATTTT.